Listed below are T cell receptor beta chains from one sample, sequenced in a study of long-term antiretroviral therapy in people with HIV. Sequencing was performed with immunoSEQ multiplex PCR; in TCRdb, only in-frame clones are kept and a portion is missing. The table lists about 25,000 clones, less than 80% of them singletons. The specimen was unsorted PBMCs, collected 1.1 years before starting antiretroviral therapy. The source of these receptors is a woman aged 40 to 55 with HIV. CDR3s include the opening cysteine and the closing phenylalanine or tryptophan. The D gene is left open where the match is weak. Rows may omit the clone size; those that give it use once, few, many or a size class.

size: NA
J: TRBJ1-4
D: NA
V: TRBV29-1
DNA: TGCAGCGTTGGTGAACCTGATGAAAAACTGTTTTTT
CDR3: CSVGEPDEKLFF

size: NA
J: TRBJ2-2
D: TRBD2
V: TRBV10-3
DNA: TGTGCCATCACCCGCGTCTGGCGGGAGTATCAAGCCGGGGAGCTGTTTTTT
CDR3: CAITRVWREYQAGELFF

size: few
J: TRBJ2-7
D: NA
V: TRBV5-5
DNA: TGTGCCAGCAGCTCCCGGACAGCCACGATCTCCTACGAGCAGTACTTC
CDR3: CASSSRTATISYEQYF

size: NA
J: TRBJ2-2
D: NA
V: TRBV9
DNA: TGTGCCAGCAGCGTAGACACCGGGGAGCTGTTTTTT
CDR3: CASSVDTGELFF

size: NA
J: TRBJ2-4
D: NA
V: TRBV30
DNA: TGTGCCTGGAGGGCGCTAGCCAAAAACATTCAGTACTTC
CDR3: CAWRALAKNIQYF

size: NA
J: TRBJ1-2
D: NA
V: TRBV12-5
DNA: TGTGCTAGTACCGTCGGACGGGCGGACTATGGCTACACCTTC
CDR3: CASTVGRADYGYTF

size: few
J: TRBJ2-7
D: NA
V: TRBV5-6
DNA: TGTGCCAGCAGCTTGGAACGGAGCTATCCCTACGAGCAGTACTTC
CDR3: CASSLERSYPYEQYF

size: NA
J: TRBJ2-7
D: NA
V: TRBV10-3
DNA: TGTGCCATCAGTAGCGGACACGGGGATCGGGAGCAGTACTTC
CDR3: CAISSGHGDREQYF

size: NA
J: TRBJ2-7
D: NA
V: TRBV4-3
DNA: TGCGCCAGCAGCCAAGAGGTATCCTACGAGCAGTACTTC
CDR3: CASSQEVSYEQYF

size: NA
J: TRBJ2-2
D: NA
V: TRBV5-1
DNA: TGCGCCAGCAGCTATGGGACCGCCTCATTGAACACCGGGGAGCTGTTTTTT
CDR3: CASSYGTASLNTGELFF

size: NA
J: TRBJ1-5
D: TRBD1
V: TRBV29-1
DNA: TGCAGCGTGGGCTGGACAGGGGTTTACCAGCCCCAGCATTTT
CDR3: CSVGWTGVYQPQHF

size: NA
J: TRBJ2-3
D: TRBD2
V: TRBV7-2
DNA: TGTGCCAGCAGCTTAGCGCGGGGGGGCATGGATACGCAGTATTTT
CDR3: CASSLARGGMDTQYF

size: NA
J: TRBJ2-3
D: NA
V: TRBV30
DNA: TGTGCCTGGAGTGACGGGACTTCCCCGTACACAGATACGCAGTATTTT
CDR3: CAWSDGTSPYTDTQYF

size: NA
J: TRBJ1-2
D: TRBD1
V: TRBV5-6
DNA: TGTGCCAGCAGCTTCCTCGGACAGGGTGGGAGCTACACCTTC
CDR3: CASSFLGQGGSYTF

size: NA
J: TRBJ1-2
D: NA
V: TRBV19
DNA: TGTGCCAGTAGTTTTTGGACTGTGGAAGGCTACACCTTC
CDR3: CASSFWTVEGYTF

size: NA
J: TRBJ2-3
D: NA
V: TRBV7-2
DNA: TGTGCCAGCAGCTCAGGGCGGTTAAGCACAGATACGCAGTATTTT
CDR3: CASSSGRLSTDTQYF

size: NA
J: TRBJ1-6
D: NA
V: TRBV6-1
DNA: TGTGCCAGCCGGGACACCTCCGATTCACCCCTCCACTTT
CDR3: CASRDTSDSPLHF

size: few
J: TRBJ2-3
D: NA
V: TRBV5-1
DNA: TGCGCCAGCAGCCCGAGCACTTATAGCACAGATACGCAGTATTTT
CDR3: CASSPSTYSTDTQYF

size: NA
J: TRBJ2-7
D: TRBD1
V: TRBV11-2
DNA: TGTGCCAGCAGCTTAGTAGGGGGGACAGGGTGGAACAACGAGCAGTACTTC
CDR3: CASSLVGGTGWNNEQYF

size: NA
J: TRBJ2-2
D: NA
V: TRBV6-1
DNA: TGTGCCAGCAGGATGGGGTCGGACCATACCGGGGAGCTGTTTTTT
CDR3: CASRMGSDHTGELFF

size: once
J: TRBJ1-1
D: NA
V: TRBV28
DNA: TGTGCCAGCAGTTCACAACAGGGTATTGGTGAAGCTTTCTTT
CDR3: CASSSQQGIGEAFF

size: few
J: TRBJ2-2
D: NA
V: TRBV7-9
DNA: TGTGCCAGCAGCTTATTGGGTAGCAAGAACACCGGGGAGCTGTTTTTT
CDR3: CASSLLGSKNTGELFF

size: few
J: TRBJ2-2
D: TRBD1
V: TRBV19
DNA: TGTGCCAGTCGAAACAGGGGTAACACCGGGGAGCTGTTTTTT
CDR3: CASRNRGNTGELFF

size: NA
J: TRBJ1-5
D: TRBD1
V: TRBV16
DNA: TGTGCCAGCAGCCAAACAGGGGGGGGGCAGCCCCAGCATTTT
CDR3: CASSQTGGGQPQHF

size: few
J: TRBJ1-2
D: TRBD1
V: TRBV5-4
DNA: TGTGCCAGCAGCCTCCAGGGGGCTAACTATGGCTACACCTTC
CDR3: CASSLQGANYGYTF

size: NA
J: TRBJ1-1
D: NA
V: TRBV18
DNA: TGTGCCAGCTCACCACCCATCCTCCTGAACACTGAAGCTTTCTTT
CDR3: CASSPPILLNTEAFF

size: NA
J: TRBJ2-5
D: NA
V: TRBV5-4
DNA: TGTGCCAGCAGCGGGACAACTAGCTTGGAGCGGGAGACCCAGTACTTC
CDR3: CASSGTTSLERETQYF